One and the same sample provided the 2 T cell receptor beta chains below, sequenced in a study of monozygotic twins with inflammatory bowel disease. TCRdb reprocessed the 5' RACE reads, with one entry per CDR3 protein and no DNA. The ten most abundant clones cover about 5% of a sample with under 350,000 distinct CDR3 sequences. Sequencing was carried out using blood. These receptors came from a human donor with ulcerative colitis or Crohn's disease, or a healthy co-twin of an affected twin (not recorded which).

J is TRBJ2-1 and V is TRBV29-1; absent DNA, TCRdb's TRBD2 call cannot be checked. Germline V CDR1 and CDR2: SQVTM, ANQGSEA. The CDR3 loop spans 14 amino acids. CDR3 loop: CSVEGLAGRKEQFF.

CDR3 sequence reads: CASSLIGGRDTQYF. The chain is built from TRBV12-3 or TRBV12-4 and TRBJ2-3; the TRBD1 assignment by TCRdb is unverifiable without DNA. This CDR3 contains 14 residues.